This entry describes one T cell receptor beta chain. Its matching antigen is unknown. Treatment here: oral pan-JAK inhibitor, 5-10 mg twice daily. Lesional scalp punch biopsies and peripheral blood came from alopecia areata patients. This entry is derived from a study of CD8+ T cells in alopecia areata. Study-wide results and limits: Scalp and blood retained many expanded lesional clones during tofacitinib. Tofacitinib produced a significant decrease in scalp clonality and in expanded CD8+ clones among the top 100.

Investigators isolated RNA and reverse transcribed it into cDNA to act as the sequencing template. Some clones are missing from TCRdb's copy, which holds only in-frame ones; the method was immunoSEQ multiplex PCR. The sample lists around 140,000 clones, around 83% occurring once. The V end lost 0 bases, the J end lost 2 bases, and 7 bases lay between the germline ends. Germline-derived CDR1 and CDR2 are GTSNPN and SVGIG (reference sequence). The CDR3 spans 14 residues. Sequenced here: CD8+ T cells sorted from blood, sampled at week 4, from a patient treated with tofacitinib. This TCR derives from a human donor with alopecia areata. The rearrangement links TRBV30 to TRBJ1-4; the D is unclear. This CDR3 is CAWSVPVTNEKLFF. CDR3 nucleotide sequence: TGTGCCTGGAGTGTACCCGTCACTAATGAAAAACTGTTTTTT.